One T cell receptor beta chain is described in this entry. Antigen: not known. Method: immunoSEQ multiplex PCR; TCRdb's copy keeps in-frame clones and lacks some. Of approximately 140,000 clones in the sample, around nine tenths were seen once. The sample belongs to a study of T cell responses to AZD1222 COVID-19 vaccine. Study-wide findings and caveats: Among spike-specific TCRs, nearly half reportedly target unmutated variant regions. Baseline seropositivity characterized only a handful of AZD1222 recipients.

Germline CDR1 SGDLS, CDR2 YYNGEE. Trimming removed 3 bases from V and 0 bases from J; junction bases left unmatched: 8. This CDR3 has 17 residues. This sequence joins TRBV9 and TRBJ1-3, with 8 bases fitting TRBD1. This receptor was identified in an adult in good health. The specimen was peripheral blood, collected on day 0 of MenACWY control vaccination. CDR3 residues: CASSAGQGHRSGNTIYF. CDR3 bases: TGTGCCAGCAGCGCAGGACAGGGCCACCGCTCTGGAAACACCATATATTTT.